This record covers a single TCR beta chain. The specificity of this receptor is unknown. No much larger clone exists at a distance of one base, and base qualities are not known. Amplification of TCR beta CDR3 regions was carried out from RNA transcripts. The first round of RT-PCR for the TCR CDR3 was performed with the HTBI primer set and the Qiagen OneStep RT-PCR kit. The libraries were constructed in a second round of multiplex PCR and then size-selected and purified. Libraries were sequenced paired-end with 100 bp reads on an Illumina HiSeq2000. Concerning the study's data processing: SOAPnuke was used to process the raw data, with reads discarded if the reads contained adapters or uncalled bases, had a mean Phred below 15, or lacked an exact constant-primer or identifier match. COPE v1.2.5 was used to merge the high-quality paired reads, and each unique nucleotide sequence was defined as a clonotype. MiTCR v1.1 was used to align the clonotypes against IMGT TRBV, TRBD and TRBJ reference segments. Analysis was restricted to V-J combinations with a frequency above 0.0001, which covered over 98% of repertoires. The TCS score was defined as the ratio of F50 (clonal expansion) to E x V (chaos), calculated using BLOSUM62-based TCRdist between CDR3 peptides within each V-J. Welch's t-statistics and random forest reduced roughly 530 V-J features to some 14, which were used in a naive Bayes classifier (R e1071). Using fastp trimming at Q25 and MiXCR clonotype assembly, TCRdb reanalyzed the public sequencing data and kept in-frame beta chains. Each entry is one CDR3 protein sequence, shown with its most common DNA and genes. These V and J calls derive from TCRdb rather than the authors' analysis. A total of around 300,000 distinct CDR3 sequences appear in this sample, around 20% of them only once. 64% of the sample comes from the top ten.

Sequences MGHDK (CDR1) and SYGVNS (CDR2) are obtained from the germline V gene. Its CDR3 holds 12 amino acids, cysteine through phenylalanine. Only the CDR3 portion is preserved as DNA: 36 bases, with reading frame beginning at the first base. The V and J ends are trimmed by 1 base and 10 bases, leaving 10 bases between them. The sample is drawn from a study of T cells in Graves' hyperthyroidism and ophthalmopathy (dated by TCRdb to the late 2010s). Study-level background: Peripheral blood samples were taken at the time of initial diagnosis, prior to any treatment. Following sampling, methimazole starting at 30 mg daily was given to hyperthyroidism patients, and high-dose intravenous methylprednisolone was given to ophthalmopathy patients. The paper reports TCR Vbeta CDR3 sequencing of about 140 peripheral blood samples: over 40 ophthalmopathy, roughly 74 hyperthyroidism and around 17 progressor patients. Prospective prediction of ophthalmopathy was tested in an independent validation cohort of fewer than 20 hyperthyroidism patients and some 17 patients who later progressed to ophthalmopathy. Thyroid tissue and blood T-cell repertoires from more than 5 Graves' hyperthyroidism patients were also compared in the study. To identify distinguishing TCR V-J signatures, a discovery cohort of about a hundred patients was used, comprising approximately 40 with Graves' ophthalmopathy and 57 with stable Graves' hyperthyroidism. For training and testing, the approximately 97 patients in the discovery cohort were randomly divided in a 7:3 ratio. The research as a whole found: Most expanded thyroid clonotypes (frequency above 0.001) were also found in blood, which suggests that blood repertoires may mirror thyroid immune responses. No statistical method was used to fix the sample size in advance, and group allocation was not hidden from the investigators. A model built on a 13 V-J signature distinguished ophthalmopathy from stable hyperthyroidism, reaching 85% to 90% sensitivity and around 81% specificity in cross-validation and 80%/75% in testing. In validation, the model predicted progression to ophthalmopathy with approximately 71% sensitivity and roughly 75% specificity, a median of around six months before onset.

Ophthalmopathy patients had moderately to severely active disease, Clinical Activity Score of at least 3, NOSPECS grade of at least 4, and duration under 3 months. The study excluded patients with uncontrolled infections, other autoimmune diseases, pregnancy or lactation. Diagnoses relied on clinical symptoms, serum thyroxine and TRAb, thyroid ultrasound and orbital computed tomography. PBMCs were separated from roughly 10 ml of fresh peripheral blood using Ficoll-Paque density gradient centrifugation. Total RNA was extracted with Trizol reagent, and quality was checked on an Agilent 2100 Bioanalyzer.

Sequenced input: blood. Recombination joined TRBV25-1 with TRBJ2-5; the D gene lacks a confident call. This clonotype originated in a man aged 25-45 years with Graves' ophthalmopathy. At the DNA level, the sequence is TGTGCCAGCAGTGAATTGGAGTGGGACCAGTACTTC. Its protein is CASSELEWDQYF.